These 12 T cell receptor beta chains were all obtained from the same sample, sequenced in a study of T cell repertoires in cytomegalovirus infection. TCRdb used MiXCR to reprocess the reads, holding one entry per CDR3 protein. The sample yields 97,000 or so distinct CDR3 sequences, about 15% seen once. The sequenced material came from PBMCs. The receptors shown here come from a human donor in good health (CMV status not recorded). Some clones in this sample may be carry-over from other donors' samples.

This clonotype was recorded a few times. The CDR3 bases are TGTGCCAGCAGCCCGCCCGGGGCCGGCAAGACCCAGTACTTC. Translating gives CASSPPGAGKTQYF. The chain recombines TRBV5-4 with TRBJ2-5; D is perhaps TRBD1 or TRBD2 (5 bases each). Germline values: CDR1 SGHNT, CDR2 YYREEE (reference sequence). The V end lost 4 bases, the J end lost 6 bases, and 16 bases lay between the germline ends. The CDR3 has 14 residues. The variable domain in full, completed from reference TRBV5-4 and TRBJ2-5, reads ETGVTQSPTHLIKTRGQQVTLRCSSQSGHNTVSWYQQALGQGPQFIFQYYREEENGRGNFPPRFSGLQFPNYSSELNVNALELDDSALYLCASSPPGAGKTQYFGPGTRLLVL.

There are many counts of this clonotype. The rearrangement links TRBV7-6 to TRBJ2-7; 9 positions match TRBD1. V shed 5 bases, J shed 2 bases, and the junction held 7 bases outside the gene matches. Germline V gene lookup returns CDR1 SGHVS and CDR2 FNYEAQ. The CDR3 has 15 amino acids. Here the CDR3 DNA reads TGTGCCAGCAGCAGGACAGGGGATGGCACCTACGAGCAGTACTTC. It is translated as CASSRTGDGTYEQYF.

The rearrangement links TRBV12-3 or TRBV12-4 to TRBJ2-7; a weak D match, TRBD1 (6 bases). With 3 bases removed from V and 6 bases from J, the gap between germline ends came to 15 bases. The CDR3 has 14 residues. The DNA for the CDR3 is TGTGCCAGCAGTTTCCCAAGCAGGGGATCCGAGCAGTACTTC. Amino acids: CASSFPSRGSEQYF.

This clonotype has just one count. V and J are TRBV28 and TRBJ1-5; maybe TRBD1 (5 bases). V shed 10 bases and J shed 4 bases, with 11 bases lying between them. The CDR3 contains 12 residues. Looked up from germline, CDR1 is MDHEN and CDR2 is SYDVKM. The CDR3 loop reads CATQGENQPQHF. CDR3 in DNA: TGTGCCACCCAGGGAGAAAATCAGCCCCAGCATTTT.

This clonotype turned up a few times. CDR3 amino acids: CASAPQVDEQFF. The DNA of the CDR3 is TGTGCCAGCGCCCCGCAGGTGGATGAGCAGTTCTTC. V gene TRBV2 combines with J gene TRBJ2-1; D unclear. The CDR3 has 12 residues. V lost 8 bases, J lost 8 bases, and 13 bases lay in between. Germline CDR1 reads SNHLY; CDR2 reads FYNNEI. The variable domain in full, completed from reference TRBV2 and TRBJ2-1, reads EPEVTQTPSHQVTQMGQEVILRCVPISNHLYFYWYRQILGQKVEFLVSFYNNEISEKSEIFDDQFSVERPDGSNFTLKIRSTKLEDSAMYFCASAPQVDEQFFGPGTRLTVL.

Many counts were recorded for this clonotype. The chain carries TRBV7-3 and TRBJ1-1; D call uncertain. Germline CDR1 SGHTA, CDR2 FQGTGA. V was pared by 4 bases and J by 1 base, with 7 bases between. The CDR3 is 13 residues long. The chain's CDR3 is CASSSTRNTEAFF. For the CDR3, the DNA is TGTGCCAGCAGCTCGACGCGGAACACTGAAGCTTTCTTT.

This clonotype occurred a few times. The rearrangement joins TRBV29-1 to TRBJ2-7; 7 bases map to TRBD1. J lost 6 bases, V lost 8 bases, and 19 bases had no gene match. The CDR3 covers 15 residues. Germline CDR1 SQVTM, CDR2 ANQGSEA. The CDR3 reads CSPNGISQGLPEQYF. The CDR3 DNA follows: TGCAGCCCCAATGGTATCTCACAGGGGCTCCCCGAGCAGTACTTC.

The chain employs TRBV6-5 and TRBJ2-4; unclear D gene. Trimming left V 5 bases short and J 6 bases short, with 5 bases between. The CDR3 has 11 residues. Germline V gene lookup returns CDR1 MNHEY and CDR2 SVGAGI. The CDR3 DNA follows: TGTGCCAGCAGTCCGGGAAACATTCAGTACTTC. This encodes CASSPGNIQYF.

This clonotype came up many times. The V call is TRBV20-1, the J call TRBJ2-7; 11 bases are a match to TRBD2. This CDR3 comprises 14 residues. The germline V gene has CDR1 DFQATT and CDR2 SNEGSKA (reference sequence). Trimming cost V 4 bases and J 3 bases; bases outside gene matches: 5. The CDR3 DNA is TGCAGTGCTACACTAGCGGGGGTGATCTACGAGCAGTACTTC. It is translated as CSATLAGVIYEQYF.

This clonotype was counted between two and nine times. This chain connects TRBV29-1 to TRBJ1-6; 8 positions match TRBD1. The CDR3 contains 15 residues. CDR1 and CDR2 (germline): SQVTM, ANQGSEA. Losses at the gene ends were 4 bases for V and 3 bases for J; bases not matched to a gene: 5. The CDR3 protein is CSVATTGDYNSPLHF. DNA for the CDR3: TGCAGCGTTGCAACGACAGGGGACTATAATTCACCCCTCCACTTT.

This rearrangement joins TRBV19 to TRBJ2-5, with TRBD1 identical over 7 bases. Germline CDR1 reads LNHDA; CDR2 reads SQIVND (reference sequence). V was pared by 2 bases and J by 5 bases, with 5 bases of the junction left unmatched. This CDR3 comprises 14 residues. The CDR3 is CASSITGQMETQYF. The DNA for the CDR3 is TGTGCCAGTAGTATAACGGGACAGATGGAGACCCAGTACTTC.

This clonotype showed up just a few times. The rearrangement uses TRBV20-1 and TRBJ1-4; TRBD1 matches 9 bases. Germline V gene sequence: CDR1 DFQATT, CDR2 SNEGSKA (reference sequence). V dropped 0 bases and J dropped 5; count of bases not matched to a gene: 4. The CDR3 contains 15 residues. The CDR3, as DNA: TGCAGTGCTAGAGATCTAGGACAGGGGAATGAAAAACTGTTTTTT. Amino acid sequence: CSARDLGQGNEKLFF.